Shown below are 2 T cell receptor beta chains from a single sample sequenced in a study of blood T cell repertoires in COVID-19 (dated by TCRdb to the early 2020s). Libraries were constructed by the immunoSEQ multiplex PCR assay. The table was pulled from immuneACCESS by TCRdb, which kept in-frame rearrangements only. Such tables lose some clones; where checked, under half of the loss comes from unresolved V genes, and the rest has no known cause. The sample profile shows about 230,000 clones; around 88% of them were found once. Together, the top ten hold roughly 2.3% of the sample. The source material was PBMCs or T cells enriched from blood (not recorded which). All receptors derive from a woman between 35 and 50 years old with acute COVID-19.

V is TRBV5-1 and J is TRBJ2-7; 7 positions agree with TRBD1. CDR1 and CDR2 from the germline V gene are SGHRS and YFSETQ. CDR3 length: 16 residues. The ends lost 4 bases at V and 1 base at J; junction bases unmatched: 11. The CDR3 DNA reads as TGCGCCAGCAGCGCCGGACAGGACCAGCTTTCCTACGAGCAGTACGTC. Its protein product is CASSAGQDQLSYEQYV.

The table lists this clone with a count of one. The chain links TRBV7-7 to TRBJ2-5; 8 nucleotides agree with TRBD1. The CDR3 runs 14 residues. The junction had 4 bases not matched to a gene; V was cut back by 6 bases and J by 1 base. Germline V gives CDR1 SSHAT, CDR2 FNYEAQ (reference sequence). In nucleotides, the CDR3 is TGTGCCAGCAGAGTCGGGACAGGCCAAGAGACCCAGTACTTC. Translation gives CASRVGTGQETQYF.